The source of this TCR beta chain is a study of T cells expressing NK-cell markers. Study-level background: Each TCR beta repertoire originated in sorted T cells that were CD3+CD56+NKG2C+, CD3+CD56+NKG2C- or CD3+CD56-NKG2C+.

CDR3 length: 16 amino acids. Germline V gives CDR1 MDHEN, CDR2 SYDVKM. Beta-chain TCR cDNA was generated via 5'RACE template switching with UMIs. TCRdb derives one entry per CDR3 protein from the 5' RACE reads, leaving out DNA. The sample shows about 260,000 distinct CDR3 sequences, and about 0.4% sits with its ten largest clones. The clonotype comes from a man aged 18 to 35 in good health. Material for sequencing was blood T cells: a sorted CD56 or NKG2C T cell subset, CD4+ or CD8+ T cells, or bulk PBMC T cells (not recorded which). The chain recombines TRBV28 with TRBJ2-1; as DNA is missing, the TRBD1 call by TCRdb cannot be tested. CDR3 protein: CASSLTGTGRVYEQFF.